The 30 T cell receptor delta chains listed next were all sequenced from one sample in a study of gamma-delta chains in newborns, infants, children. TCRdb re-analyzed the reads via CATT. The sample lists 3,500 to 4,500 delta-chain clones; roughly 40% were seen once. Sequenced material: blood, taken at week 6. Every receptor here comes from a child who was a newborn, infant or young child, either healthy, febrile or measles-vaccinated (not recorded which).

V gene TRDV1 combines with J gene TRDJ1; TRDD2 aligns across 7 bases. Germline assignment: CDR1 TSWWSYY and CDR2 QGS. The V segment lost 8 bases and the J segment 8 bases; nucleotides outside the gene matches: 38. The CDR3 is made up of 22 amino acids. CDR3: CALHRVKSSFPTKVLAKGKLIF. For the CDR3, the DNA is TGTGCTCTTCACCGGGTTAAATCCTCCTTTCCTACTAAAGTACTCGCAAAAGGCAAACTCATCTTT.

The J gene is TRDJ1, the V gene TRDV1; no firm D call. This CDR3 region has 22 residues. The V gene's germline CDR1 is TSWWSYY and CDR2 QGS. Trimming took off 3 bases at V and 1 base at J, with 33 bases between the two ends. The CDR3: CALGEGHGRHGLTRSFTDKLIF. CDR3 DNA: TGTGCTCTTGGGGAGGGGCACGGCCGGCATGGGCTTACTCGAAGTTTCACCGATAAACTCATCTTT.

As concerns this clone: The sample carries other DNA sequences with the same CDR3. This chain uses TRDV3 with TRDJ1, with D perhaps matching TRDD2 (6 bases). The V gene's germline CDR1 is TVYSNPD and CDR2 GDNSRS (reference sequence). Between the trimmed V and J ends, which lost 4 bases and 0 bases, there was a span of 51 bases. The CDR3 has 26 amino acids. For the CDR3, the DNA is TGTGCCTCTACGCTGAGGAGTAGGGTTCCTAAGCCGTACTTTGCTACATGGGGTAATTACACCGATAAACTCATCTTT. Encoded protein: CASTLRSRVPKPYFATWGNYTDKLIF.

This clone has only a few counts. This same CDR3 is encoded by further DNA sequences in the sample. CDR3: CACDLVLGDTSWDTRQMFF. CDR3 nucleotide sequence: TGTGCCTGTGACTTAGTACTGGGGGATACGTCCTGGGACACCCGACAGATGTTTTTC. V is TRDV2 and J is TRDJ3, with TRDD3 identical over 13 bases. V lost 3 bases to trimming and J lost 1 base; unmatched junction nucleotides: 5. Germline V gives CDR1 GEAIGNYY, CDR2 EKD. The CDR3 has 19 residues.

About this clone: This may arise from a read error, as a much more abundant clone is one base away. The sample contains more than one DNA sequence encoding this CDR3. The chain is built from TRDV2 and TRDJ1, with TRDD3 as a possible D gene (6 bases). In germline, CDR1 is GEAIGNYY, CDR2 EKD. V lost 3 bases and J 0 bases, leaving 22 bases between the germline ends. There are 18 residues in the CDR3. The CDR3 sequence is CACDPLLGVLQHTDKLIF. The CDR3 bases are TGTGCCTGTGACCCGTTACTGGGAGTCTTACAACACACCGATAAACTCATCTTT.

The table lists this clone with a few counts. This sequence joins TRDV2 and TRDJ3; TRDD3 matches 12 bases. This CDR3 comprises 20 residues. CDR1 is GEAIGNYY and CDR2 is EKD in the germline V gene. V lost 3 bases, J lost 4 bases, and 12 bases stayed unmatched. The CDR3 DNA reads TGTGCCTGTGACGATGCCAATTTACTGGGGGATACATGGGACACCCGACAGATGTTTTTC. Its protein is CACDDANLLGDTWDTRQMFF.

The sample holds a few counts of this clone. The chain is built from TRDV2 and TRDJ1; 11 bases match TRDD3. J lost 0 bases, V lost 3 bases, and 20 bases had no gene match. This CDR3 is 21 amino acids long. Germline-derived CDR1 and CDR2 are GEAIGNYY and EKD. The CDR3 nucleotides read TGTGCCTGTGACCCGGCCTTCAAAACTGGGGGATATAAGAAAAACACCGATAAACTCATCTTT. Amino acids: CACDPAFKTGGYKKNTDKLIF.

The V and J genes are TRDV2 and TRDJ3; D might be TRDD3 (6 bases). The CDR3 length is 18 residues. From germline, CDR1 is GEAIGNYY and CDR2 EKD. Trimming shortened V by 3 bases and J by 5 bases, and 19 bases separated the two germline ends. CDR3 region: CACDYCGIFGGDTRQMFF. CDR3 nucleotide sequence: TGTGCCTGTGACTACTGTGGGATATTTGGCGGGGACACCCGACAGATGTTTTTC.

On this clone itself: A much larger clone differs from this one at a single base, so this may be a read error. Other DNA sequences from this sample encode an identical CDR3 as well. This rearrangement joins TRDV2 to TRDJ3; D perhaps matches TRDD3 (6 bases). The CDR3 has 17 amino acids. Germline values: CDR1 GEAIGNYY, CDR2 EKD. Written as DNA, the CDR3 is TGCGCCTGTGACAACGTACTGGGCTCCTGGGACACCCGACAGATGTTTTTC. Encoded protein: CACDNVLGSWDTRQMFF.

Of note for this clone: A read error is possible here, since a much larger clone lies one base away. The chain links TRDV2 to TRDJ3; 12 nucleotides agree with TRDD3. The CDR3 consists of 18 residues. The germline CDR1 and CDR2 sequences are GEAIGNYY and EKD. The CDR3 is CACDTVLGDTWDTQQMFF. Here the CDR3 DNA reads TGTGCCTGTGACACCGTACTGGGGGATACCTGGGACACCCAACAGATGTTTTTC.

V is TRDV1 and J is TRDJ1, with 10 bases identical to TRDD3. Germline-derived CDR1 and CDR2 are TSWWSYY and QGS. The trim removed 2 bases at V and 0 bases at J, leaving 24 bases unmatched. The CDR3 is 23 amino acids. In DNA, the CDR3 is TGTGCTCTTGGGGAAGGTTTGGCTCCTTCTCGTACTGGGGGATCCTTGTACACCGATAAACTCATCTTT. Amino acid sequence: CALGEGLAPSRTGGSLYTDKLIF.

The chain combines TRDV1 with TRDJ1; D may be TRDD3 (10 bases). Germline V gives CDR1 TSWWSYY, CDR2 QGS. Trimming removed 1 base at V and 0 bases at J, with 45 bases between. The CDR3 loop spans 27 amino acids. The CDR3 loop reads CALGEPTPRPSYELLGDDFLYTDKLIF. Written as DNA, the CDR3 is TGTGCTCTTGGGGAACCGACCCCACGTCCTTCCTACGAATTACTGGGGGATGACTTCCTATACACCGATAAACTCATCTTT.

As for this clone: Since a much larger clone is just one base distant, this may be a read error. This specimen includes other DNA sequences encoding the same CDR3. The rearrangement uses TRDV2 and TRDJ3; possible D gene TRDD3, 6 bases. This CDR3 contains 18 residues. In germline, CDR1 is GEAIGNYY, CDR2 EKD. The CDR3 spells CACDTWGSSSWDTRQMFF. CDR3 DNA: TGTGCCTGCGACACCTGGGGATCGAGCTCCTGGGACACCCGACAGATGTTTTTC.

Worth noting for this clone: This may come from a read error, since a much larger clone is one base off. The V and J genes are TRDV2 and TRDJ3; 9 nucleotides line up with TRDD3. The CDR3 runs 21 residues. CDR1 is GEAIGNYY and CDR2 is EKD in the germline V gene. The CDR3 nucleotides are TGTGCCTGTGACACCGTAACAGGCGGGGATACGGACTCCAGGGACACCCGACAGATGTTTTTC. Translation gives CACDTVTGGDTDSRDTRQMFF.

The chain is built from TRDV2 and TRDJ1; D unresolved. Germline values: CDR1 GEAIGNYY, CDR2 EKD. The CDR3 covers 15 residues. V was trimmed by 0 bases and J by 2 bases, leaving 12 bases between them. The CDR3 loop is CACDTVVPRTDKLIF. The CDR3 DNA follows: TGTGCCTGTGACACCGTGGTACCAAGGACCGATAAACTCATCTTT.

On this clone: Since a much larger clone is just one base distant, this may be a read error. CDR3 sequence: CACDNVLDSWDTRQMFF. In DNA, the CDR3 is TGTGCCTGTGACAACGTACTGGACTCCTGGGACACCCGACAGATGTTTTTC. The rearrangement joins TRDV2 to TRDJ3, with D possibly matching TRDD3 (5 bases). The CDR3 contains 17 residues. Per the germline V gene, CDR1 is GEAIGNYY and CDR2 is EKD. The ends were cut back, 2 bases at V and 0 bases at J, with 10 bases in the middle.

To note about this clone: It may be a read error: a sequence one base away is much more abundant. The same CDR3 can be traced to other DNA sequences in this sample. The chain carries TRDV2 and TRDJ1; TRDD3 agrees at 9 bases. This CDR3 comprises 17 residues. Trimming cost V 0 bases and J 7 bases; bases outside gene matches: 14. Per the germline V gene, CDR1 is GEAIGNYY and CDR2 is EKD. CDR3: CACDTVLILGEHTKLIF. The DNA for the CDR3 is TGTGCCTGTGACACCGTCCTCATACTGGGGGAGCATACTAAACTCATCTTT.

On this clone itself: A much more abundant neighbour one base away suggests this may be a read error. This CDR3 is also generated by other DNA sequences in the sample. V and J are TRDV2 and TRDJ2; 8 bases fit TRDD3. Trimming removed 3 bases from V and 5 bases from J; junction bases left unmatched: 4. The CDR3 has 14 amino acids. CDR1 and CDR2 (germline): GEAIGNYY, EKD. The CDR3 region is CACDWGIRTAQLFF. The CDR3 nucleotides read TGTGCCTGTGACTGGGGGATTCGCACAGCACAACTCTTCTTT.

In this sample, this clone is medium-sized. The sample contains more than one DNA sequence encoding this CDR3. This chain connects TRDV2 to TRDJ3; D is unclear. The germline V gene has CDR1 GEAIGNYY and CDR2 EKD. The CDR3 contains 17 residues. V lost 0 bases to trimming and J lost 1 base, with 9 bases between them. CDR3: CACDTVEFSWDTRQMFF. CDR3 DNA sequence: TGTGCCTGTGACACCGTTGAGTTTTCCTGGGACACCCGACAGATGTTTTTC.

This clone was detected only once. The chain employs TRDV1 and TRDJ1; the match to TRDD3 covers 7 bases. The CDR3 length is 13 residues. Trimming took 6 bases from V and 10 from J; bases not matched to a gene: 11. Per germline, CDR1 TSWWSYY and CDR2 QGS. CDR3 sequence reads: CALGRGGDRGLIF. In DNA form, the CDR3 reads TGTGCTCTTGGAAGAGGGGGGGATCGCGGACTCATCTTT.

This clone qualifies as large. The same CDR3 can be traced to other DNA sequences in this sample. The V call is TRDV2, the J call TRDJ2; 12 bases match TRDD3. The length of the CDR3 is 17 residues. With V trimmed by 0 bases and J by 4 bases, 5 bases remained unmatched. Germline lookup yields CDR1 GEAIGNYY and CDR2 EKD. CDR3 in amino acids: CACDTVLGDTRTAQLFF. DNA of the CDR3: TGTGCCTGTGACACCGTACTGGGGGATACCCGGACAGCACAACTCTTCTTT.

The chain is built from TRDV2 and TRDJ3, with 9 nucleotides matching TRDD3. CDR1 GEAIGNYY and CDR2 EKD come from the germline V gene. V shed 3 bases, J shed 0 bases, and the junction held 5 bases outside the gene matches. The CDR3 spans 18 residues. CDR3 bases: TGTGCCTGTGACGGGGGATACCGAAGCTCCTGGGACACCCGACAGATGTTTTTC. It specifies CACDGGYRSSWDTRQMFF.

This clone was detected only a few times. The rearrangement links TRDV2 to TRDJ1, with D possibly matching TRDD2 (8 bases). V lost 2 bases and J 0 bases, leaving 27 bases between the germline ends. Germline CDR1 GEAIGNYY, CDR2 EKD. CDR3 length equals 20 residues. CDR3 DNA sequence: TGTGCCTGTGACATCCTTCCTAGGAGTGGGGGAGTCGCCCACACCGATAAACTCATCTTT. Translating it yields CACDILPRSGGVAHTDKLIF.

Concerning this clone: A single base separates this from a much larger clone, so it may be a read error. The chain uses TRDV2 and TRDJ1; 9 bases fit TRDD3. With 3 bases clipped from V and 3 bases from J, the junction kept 16 bases outside the gene matches. The germline V gene has CDR1 GEAIGNYY and CDR2 EKD. The CDR3 has 18 residues. The CDR3 DNA follows: TGTGCCTGTGACTGCCTGGGGGATGGAAGGATATCCCCCGATAAACTCATCTTT. Protein: CACDCLGDGRISPDKLIF.

The chain joins TRDV3 to TRDJ1; 8 nucleotides agree with TRDD3. V lost 2 bases and J lost 0; bases outside the gene matches: 23. Germline V CDR1 and CDR2: TVYSNPD, GDNSRS (reference sequence). The CDR3 is made up of 20 amino acids. CDR3 loop: CAFGGPWTPGGQLNTDKLIF. CDR3 DNA: TGTGCCTTTGGTGGGCCCTGGACACCTGGGGGACAGCTAAACACCGATAAACTCATCTTT.

A note on this clone: This may arise from a read error, as a much more abundant clone is one base away. The chain combines TRDV2 with TRDJ2; maybe TRDD3 (6 bases). The CDR3 loop spans 13 amino acids. The V gene's germline CDR1 is GEAIGNYY and CDR2 EKD. Trimming removed 5 bases at V and 3 bases at J, with 9 bases between. CDR3 protein: CACGRGMTAQLFF. CDR3 nucleotides: TGTGCCTGTGGCAGGGGGATGACAGCACAACTCTTCTTT.

J is TRDJ1 and V is TRDV2, with D hard to call. Germline V lookup: CDR1 GEAIGNYY, CDR2 EKD. V was clipped by 3 bases and J by 0 bases, with 19 bases between them. The CDR3 covers 17 residues. The CDR3 spells CACDQRLENHYTDKLIF. The CDR3 bases are TGTGCCTGTGACCAGCGGCTGGAAAATCATTACACCGATAAACTCATCTTT.

This clone is medium-sized (0.01 to 0.1%) in the sample. Here the CDR3 reads CACDPRSRSHPYTDKLIF. Here the CDR3 DNA reads TGTGCCTGTGATCCCAGGTCGAGGTCTCATCCGTACACCGATAAACTCATCTTT. The rearrangement links TRDV2 to TRDJ1; no definite D call. Per germline, CDR1 GEAIGNYY and CDR2 EKD. Trimming left V 4 bases short and J 0 bases short, with 23 bases between. This CDR3 region has 18 residues.

The chain joins TRDV2 to TRDJ1; no reliable D call. There are 18 residues in the CDR3. Germline V gene lookup returns CDR1 GEAIGNYY and CDR2 EKD. Deletions cut 0 bases from V and 5 bases from J, with 24 bases between. This CDR3 is CACDTLGTLPPPLDKLIF. The CDR3 bases are TGTGCCTGTGACACCCTCGGAACTCTACCCCCACCTCTTGATAAACTCATCTTT.

This chain links TRDV3 with TRDJ1, with TRDD3 matching over 9 bases. In germline, CDR1 is TVYSNPD, CDR2 GDNSRS (reference sequence). V shed 2 bases, J shed 4 bases, and the junction held 11 bases outside the gene matches. The CDR3 is made up of 15 amino acids. DNA for the CDR3: TGTGCCTTTTTCCGTGGGGATACGAGGATCGATAAACTCATCTTT. It translates to CAFFRGDTRIDKLIF.